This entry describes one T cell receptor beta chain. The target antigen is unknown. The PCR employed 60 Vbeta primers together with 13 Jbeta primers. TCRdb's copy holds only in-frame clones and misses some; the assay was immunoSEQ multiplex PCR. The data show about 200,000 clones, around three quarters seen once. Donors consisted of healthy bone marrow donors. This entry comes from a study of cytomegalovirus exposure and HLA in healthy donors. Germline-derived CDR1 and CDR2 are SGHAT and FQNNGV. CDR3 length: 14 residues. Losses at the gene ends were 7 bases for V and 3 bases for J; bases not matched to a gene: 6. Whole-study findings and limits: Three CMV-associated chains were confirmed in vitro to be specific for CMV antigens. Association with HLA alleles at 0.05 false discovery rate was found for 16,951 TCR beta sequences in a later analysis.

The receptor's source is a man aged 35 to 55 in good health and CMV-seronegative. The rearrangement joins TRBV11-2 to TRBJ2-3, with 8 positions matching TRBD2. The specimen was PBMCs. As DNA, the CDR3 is TGTGCCAGCACCCTCTTAGCGGGAACAGATACGCAGTATTTT. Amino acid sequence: CASTLLAGTDTQYF.